This T cell receptor beta chain was sequenced for a study of cytomegalovirus exposure and HLA in healthy donors. Study-wide context: According to later analysis, the same platform produced the 120 validation and approximately 630 first-cohort repertoires.

This table comes from immunoSEQ multiplex PCR, and its TCRdb copy is limited to in-frame clones, with some not included. The data hold over 150,000 clones, with around 80% observed a single time. Study conclusions and caveats: In vitro confirmation showed three CMV-associated chains to be CMV antigen specific.

This clone was counted only a few times. The antigen remains undetermined. The clonotype originates from a young woman in good health and CMV-seropositive. Sequencing was carried out using PBMCs.

This chain's CDR3 is CASSHEGTSGRQEQYF. For the CDR3, the DNA is TGTGCCAGCAGTCACGAAGGGACTAGCGGGAGACAGGAGCAGTACTTC. The chain combines TRBV2 with TRBJ2-7; 14 nucleotides agree with TRBD2. Per germline, CDR1 SNHLY and CDR2 FYNNEI. This CDR3 has 16 residues. The junction had 10 bases not matched to a gene; V was cut back by 5 bases and J by 7 bases.